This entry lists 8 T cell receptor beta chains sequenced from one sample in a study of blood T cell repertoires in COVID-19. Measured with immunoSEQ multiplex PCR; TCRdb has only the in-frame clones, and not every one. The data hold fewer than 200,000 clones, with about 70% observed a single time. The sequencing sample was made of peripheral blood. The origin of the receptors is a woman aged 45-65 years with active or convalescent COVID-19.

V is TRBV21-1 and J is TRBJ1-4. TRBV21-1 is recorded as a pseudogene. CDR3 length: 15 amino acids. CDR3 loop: CATPPMLATNEKLFF. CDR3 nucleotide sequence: TGTGCCACCCCCCCTATGTTAGCAACTAATGAAAAACTGTTTTTT.

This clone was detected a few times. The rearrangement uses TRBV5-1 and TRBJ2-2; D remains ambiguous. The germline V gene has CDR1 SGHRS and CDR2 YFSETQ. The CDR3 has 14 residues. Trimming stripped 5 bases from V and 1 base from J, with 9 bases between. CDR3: CASRVGLNTGELFF. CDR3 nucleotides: TGCGCCAGCAGAGTGGGCCTGAACACCGGGGAGCTGTTTTTT.

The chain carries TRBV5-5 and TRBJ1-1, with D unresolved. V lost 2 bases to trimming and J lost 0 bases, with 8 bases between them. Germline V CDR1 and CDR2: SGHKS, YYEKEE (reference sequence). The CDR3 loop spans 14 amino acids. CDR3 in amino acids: CASSLQRMNTEAFF. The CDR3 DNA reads TGTGCCAGCAGCTTACAGCGGATGAACACTGAAGCTTTCTTT.

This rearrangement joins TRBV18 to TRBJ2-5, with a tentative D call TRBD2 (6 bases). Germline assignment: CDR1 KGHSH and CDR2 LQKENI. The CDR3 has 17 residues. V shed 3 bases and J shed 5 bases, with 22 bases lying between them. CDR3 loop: CASSPSAGRALEETQYF. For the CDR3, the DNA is TGTGCCAGCTCACCGTCCGCGGGAAGGGCACTAGAGGAGACCCAGTACTTC. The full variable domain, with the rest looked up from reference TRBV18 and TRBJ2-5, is NAGVMQNPRHLVRRRGQEARLRCSPMKGHSHVYWYRQLPEEGLKFMVYLQKENIIDESGMPKERFSAEFPKEGPSILRIQQVVRGDSAAYFCASSPSAGRALEETQYFGPGTRLLVL.

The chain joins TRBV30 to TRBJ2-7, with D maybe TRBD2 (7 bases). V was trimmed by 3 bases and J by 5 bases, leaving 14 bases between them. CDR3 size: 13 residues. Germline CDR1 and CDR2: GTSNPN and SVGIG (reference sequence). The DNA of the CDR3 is TGTGCCTGGAGGCGAGGGGGGGACAACGAGCAGTACTTC. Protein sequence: CAWRRGGDNEQYF.

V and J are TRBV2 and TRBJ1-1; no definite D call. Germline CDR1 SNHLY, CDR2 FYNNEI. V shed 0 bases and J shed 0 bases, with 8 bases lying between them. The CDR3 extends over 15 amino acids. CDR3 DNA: TGTGCCAGCAGTGAAGCAGACACCTTGAACACTGAAGCTTTCTTT. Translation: CASSEADTLNTEAFF.

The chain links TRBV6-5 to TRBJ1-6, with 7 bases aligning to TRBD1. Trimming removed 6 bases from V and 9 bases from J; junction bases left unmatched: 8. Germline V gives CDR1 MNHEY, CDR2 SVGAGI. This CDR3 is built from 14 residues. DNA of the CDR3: TGTGCCAGCAGCACCCCAGGGGGGCGTTCACCCCTCCACTTT. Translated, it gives CASSTPGGRSPLHF.

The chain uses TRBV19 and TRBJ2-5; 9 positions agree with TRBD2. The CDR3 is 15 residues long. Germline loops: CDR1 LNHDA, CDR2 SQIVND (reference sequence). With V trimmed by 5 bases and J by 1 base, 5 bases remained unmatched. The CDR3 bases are TGTGCCAGTAGTCGGTCTAGCGGGATCCAAGAGACCCAGTACTTC. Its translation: CASSRSSGIQETQYF.